Below are 9 T cell receptor beta chains sequenced from a single sample in a study of blood T cell repertoires in COVID-19. The assay was immunoSEQ multiplex PCR, and TCRdb's table has in-frame clones only and misses some. Among approximately 110,000 clones listed, approximately 90% were seen once. Sequencing was performed on peripheral blood. These receptors all stem from a man aged 50 to 59 with COVID-19, enrolled during active disease.

V is TRBV7-2 and J is TRBJ2-1, with TRBD2 matching 15 bases. V lost 6 bases, J lost 5 bases, and 11 bases stayed unmatched. Germline CDR1 and CDR2: SGHTA and FQGNSA. The CDR3 spans 18 residues. Written as DNA, the CDR3 is TGTGCCAGCAGGCGAACGAGGACTAGCGGGAGGGCCGACAATGAGCAGTTCTTC. The encoded protein is CASRRTRTSGRADNEQFF.

The chain combines TRBV5-1 with TRBJ2-1; 9 bases map to TRBD2. The CDR3 consists of 16 residues. Germline lookup yields CDR1 SGHRS and CDR2 YFSETQ. The V and J ends lost 2 bases and 2 bases, in that order; junction bases with no gene match: 5. The DNA for the CDR3 is TGCGCCAGCAGCTTCGCAGCGGGAGGCCCCTACAATGAGCAGTTCTTC. Its protein product is CASSFAAGGPYNEQFF.

The chain employs TRBV3-1 (or the pseudogene TRBV3-2) and TRBJ1-2; tentatively, D is TRBD1 (5 bases). The CDR3 extends over 15 amino acids. Germline CDR1 LGHDT, CDR2 YNNKEL (reference sequence). V lost 1 base, J lost 1 base, and 10 bases lay in between. The CDR3: CASSQAPGDNYGYTF. CDR3 nucleotide sequence: TGTGCCAGCAGCCAAGCCCCGGGGGATAACTATGGCTACACCTTC.

The V call is TRBV19, the J call TRBJ2-7; the match to TRBD1 covers 10 bases. CDR3 length: 14 residues. From germline, CDR1 is LNHDA and CDR2 SQIVND (reference sequence). Trimming removed 4 bases from V and 3 bases from J; junction bases left unmatched: 3. In nucleotides, the CDR3 is TGTGCCAGTAGTACGGACAGGGGGTTCTACGAGCAGTACTTC. As protein: CASSTDRGFYEQYF.

CDR3 sequence: CASSKERFQPQHF. The CDR3 region has the DNA TGTGCCAGTAGTAAGGAGAGGTTCCAGCCCCAGCATTTT. The chain combines TRBV19 with TRBJ1-5; unclear D gene. The V gene's germline CDR1 is LNHDA and CDR2 SQIVND (reference sequence). With 4 bases removed from V and 7 bases from J, the gap between germline ends came to 11 bases. The CDR3 has 13 amino acids.

This chain connects TRBV12-3 or TRBV12-4 to TRBJ2-5; D is undetermined. The CDR3 is 11 amino acids. Trimming pared 3 bases from V and 5 bases from J, leaving 4 bases between. CDR3 in amino acids: CASSFMETQYF. CDR3 nucleotides: TGTGCCAGCAGTTTTATGGAGACCCAGTACTTC.

The CDR3: CATSRDGTSGRNEQFF. The CDR3 DNA is TGTGCCACCAGCAGAGATGGCACTAGCGGGAGGAATGAGCAGTTCTTC. This chain uses TRBV15 with TRBJ2-1; 12 nucleotides match TRBD2. The CDR3 is made up of 16 amino acids. After removal of 0 bases from V and 7 bases from J, the junction contained 4 bases not matched to a gene. In germline, CDR1 is LNHNV, CDR2 YYDKDF (reference sequence).

The V and J genes are TRBV7-9 and TRBJ2-2, with TRBD2 identical over 11 bases. Trimming took 4 bases from V and 3 from J; bases not matched to a gene: 1. Per the germline V gene, CDR1 is SEHNR and CDR2 is FQNEAQ (reference sequence). The CDR3 is made up of 15 amino acids. DNA of the CDR3: TGTGCCAGCAGCTCGGGACTAGCGGACACCGGGGAGCTGTTTTTT. Translating it yields CASSSGLADTGELFF.

This rearrangement joins TRBV9 to TRBJ2-7; possibly TRBD1 for D (6 bases). V lost 4 bases to trimming and J lost 2 bases, with 10 bases between them. The CDR3 is made up of 13 amino acids. CDR1 and CDR2 from the germline V gene are SGDLS and YYNGEE. This CDR3 is CASSTGQTYEQYF. The DNA for the CDR3 is TGTGCCAGCAGCACAGGACAGACCTACGAGCAGTACTTC.